The 16 T cell receptor beta chains below all came from one sample that was sequenced in a study of T cells in Graves' hyperthyroidism and ophthalmopathy. The investigators amplified TCR beta CDR3 regions from RNA transcripts. An initial round of RT-PCR targeting the TCR CDR3 relied on the HTBI primer set. A single record per CDR3 protein comes from TCRdb applying MiXCR to the multiplex PCR reads. The table lists about 290,000 distinct CDR3 sequences, roughly 20% of them singletons. The sequencing input was blood. The receptor set was obtained from a man aged 45-65 years with Graves' ophthalmopathy.

This clonotype was recorded at least ten times. The chain employs TRBV27 and TRBJ1-2, with 9 bases identical to TRBD1. There are 15 residues in the CDR3. The germline V gene encodes CDR1 MNHEY and CDR2 SMNVEV (reference sequence). V gave up 4 bases and J gave up 3 bases; unmatched junction bases: 6. CDR3 in amino acids: CASSSFDRGDYGYTF. The CDR3 DNA follows: TGTGCCAGCAGTTCCTTCGACAGGGGGGACTATGGCTACACCTTC.

The rearrangement uses TRBV20-1 and TRBJ2-2; D perhaps matches TRBD1 (6 bases). The CDR3 totals 16 residues. Germline loops: CDR1 DFQATT, CDR2 SNEGSKA (reference sequence). Trimming shortened V by 6 bases and J by 0 bases, and 17 bases separated the two germline ends. Here the CDR3 reads CSARRAGATNTGELFF. The CDR3 DNA follows: TGCAGTGCGAGAAGGGCAGGGGCCACGAACACCGGGGAGCTGTTTTTT.

This clonotype has at least ten counts. The chain combines TRBV20-1 with TRBJ2-7; a possible D gene is TRBD1 (6 bases). CDR1 is DFQATT, CDR2 SNEGSKA, per germline (reference sequence). The germline V and J ends were trimmed by 1 base and 9 bases, with 10 bases remaining between them. This CDR3 region has 11 residues. DNA for the CDR3: TGCAGTGCTAGAGTACAGGGCGGGCAGTACTTC. Translation: CSARVQGGQYF.

This clonotype was picked up many times. J is TRBJ2-7 and V is TRBV28, with D perhaps matching TRBD2 (7 bases). The V and J ends lost 5 bases and 4 bases respectively, with 12 bases between them. CDR1 is MDHEN and CDR2 is SYDVKM in the germline V gene. The CDR3 contains 13 residues. Written as DNA, the CDR3 is TGTGCCAGCAGTCGGGGGGCCCGTTACGAGCAGTACTTC. This sequence encodes CASSRGARYEQYF.

This sequence joins TRBV11-2 and TRBJ2-1; 8 bases match TRBD1. The germline V gene has CDR1 SGHAT and CDR2 FQNNGV. This CDR3 is built from 12 residues. Trimming cost V 8 bases and J 6 bases; bases outside gene matches: 3. CDR3 amino acids: CASYDRGNEQFF. The CDR3 DNA follows: TGTGCCAGCTACGACAGGGGCAATGAGCAGTTCTTC.

This clonotype was found many times. The chain employs TRBV2 and TRBJ2-7; 7 bases match TRBD2. The germline V gene encodes CDR1 SNHLY and CDR2 FYNNEI. The length of the CDR3 is 14 residues. The V segment lost 3 bases and the J segment 5 bases; nucleotides outside the gene matches: 7. CDR3 in amino acids: CASSDARELHEQYF. Here the CDR3 DNA reads TGTGCCAGCAGTGACGCGCGGGAGCTCCACGAGCAGTACTTC. Filled out from reference TRBV2 and TRBJ2-7, the complete variable domain reads EPEVTQTPSHQVTQMGQEVILRCVPISNHLYFYWYRQILGQKVEFLVSFYNNEISEKSEIFDDQFSVERPDGSNFTLKIRSTKLEDSAMYFCASSDARELHEQYFGPGTRLTVT.

The V call is TRBV29-1, the J call TRBJ2-1, with D hard to call. The V and J ends lost 7 bases and 9 bases respectively, with 10 bases between them. Germline CDR1 is SQVTM and CDR2 is ANQGSEA. The CDR3 consists of 10 residues. CDR3 residues: CSGVGGEQFF. The CDR3 DNA is TGCAGCGGGGTCGGTGGTGAGCAGTTCTTC.

The gene calls are TRBV20-1 and TRBJ2-5; no firm D call. Trimming shortened V by 0 bases and J by 2 bases, and 13 bases separated the two germline ends. The CDR3 consists of 15 residues. The V gene's germline CDR1 is DFQATT and CDR2 SNEGSKA (reference sequence). The CDR3 DNA sequence: TGCAGTGCTAGAGAAGCCCGGGCCCCTCAAGAGACCCAGTACTTC. This gives the protein CSAREARAPQETQYF.

J is TRBJ1-3 and V is TRBV11-2, with a tentative D call TRBD1 (5 bases). Per the germline V gene, CDR1 is SGHAT and CDR2 is FQNNGV. The V end lost 0 bases, the J end lost 2 bases, and 17 bases lay between the germline ends. The CDR3 runs to 18 residues. The CDR3 is CASSLDWRRGVPGNTIYF. CDR3 DNA sequence: TGTGCCAGCAGCTTAGATTGGAGGCGGGGGGTGCCTGGAAACACCATATATTTT.

The chain carries TRBV4-2 and TRBJ2-1, with 10 bases lining up with TRBD2. The CDR3 is made up of 16 amino acids. V gave up 1 base and J gave up 7 bases; unmatched junction bases: 7. The germline CDR1 and CDR2 sequences are LGHNA and YNFKEQ. The CDR3 DNA follows: TGTGCCAGCAGCCAAGGGGCTAGCGGGAGTTGGAATGAGCAGTTCTTC. It codes for CASSQGASGSWNEQFF.

This clonotype was recorded at least ten times. The chain uses TRBV3-1 and TRBJ2-5; D is unclear. Trimming shortened V by 0 bases and J by 5 bases, and 7 bases separated the two germline ends. Germline CDR1 and CDR2: LGHDT and YNNKEL (reference sequence). CDR3 length equals 13 residues. The CDR3 sequence: CASSQDLGETQYF. CDR3 bases: TGTGCCAGCAGCCAAGACCTCGGGGAGACCCAGTACTTC.

The chain combines TRBV6-1 with TRBJ1-1; D gene ambiguous. Trimming took 0 bases from V and 0 from J, leaving 5 bases between them. Per the germline V gene, CDR1 is MNHNS and CDR2 is SASEGT. This CDR3 comprises 14 residues. CDR3 in DNA: TGTGCCAGCAGTGAAGCGAGGATGAACACTGAAGCTTTCTTT. The encoded protein is CASSEARMNTEAFF.

The rearrangement joins TRBV20-1 to TRBJ2-3; 9 bases map to TRBD2. CDR1 and CDR2 (germline): DFQATT, SNEGSKA (reference sequence). The CDR3 spans 14 residues. The V segment lost 2 bases and the J segment 7 bases; nucleotides outside the gene matches: 7. The CDR3 is CSARTSGFGNTQYF. CDR3 in DNA: TGCAGTGCTAGAACTAGCGGGTTCGGAAATACGCAGTATTTT.

The CDR3 protein is CASSLGQGYTEAFF. The DNA of the CDR3 is TGTGCCAGCAGCTTAGGACAGGGGTACACTGAAGCTTTCTTT. The chain employs TRBV7-6 and TRBJ1-1; 8 bases agree with TRBD1. This CDR3 has 14 residues. The V gene's germline CDR1 is SGHVS and CDR2 FNYEAQ. V was clipped by 1 base and J by 3 bases; unmatched bases: 1.

This clonotype was observed a few times. The J gene is TRBJ2-5, the V gene TRBV5-1; 8 bases are a match to TRBD1. V dropped 4 bases and J dropped 4; count of bases not matched to a gene: 12. Per germline, CDR1 SGHRS and CDR2 YFSETQ. This CDR3 is 16 amino acids long. The CDR3 region is CASSPMDRADGETQYF. CDR3 nucleotide sequence: TGCGCCAGCAGCCCCATGGACAGGGCAGATGGAGAGACCCAGTACTTC.

CDR3 region: CASSNGNGGQGNEQFF. CDR3 coding DNA: TGTGCCAGCAGTAACGGGAACGGGGGGCAGGGTAATGAGCAGTTCTTC. The chain is built from TRBV25-1 and TRBJ2-1; tentatively, D is TRBD2 (7 bases). Trimming left V 5 bases short and J 7 bases short, with 21 bases between. The CDR3 has 16 residues. Germline V gene sequence: CDR1 MGHDK, CDR2 SYGVNS.